Sequencing of this T cell receptor (beta chain) was carried out in a study of T cells in Graves' hyperthyroidism and ophthalmopathy. Amplified TCR beta CDR3 regions came from RNA transcripts. Initially, a first-round RT-PCR of the TCR CDR3 employed the HTBI primer set. A single record per CDR3 protein comes from TCRdb applying MiXCR to the multiplex PCR reads. The data contain around 250,000 distinct CDR3 sequences, about 25% of them seen just once; the ten biggest clones take up roughly a third. Study-level findings and limits: Ophthalmopathy was model-predicted a median about 7.1 months pre-onset.

V gave up 5 bases and J gave up 11 bases, with 15 bases separating them. CDR1 SNHLY and CDR2 FYNNEI come from the germline V gene. The CDR3 runs 12 residues. Subjects with ophthalmopathy showed a Clinical Activity Score no lower than 3, a NOSPECS grade no lower than 4, and a duration shorter than 3 months. The diagnostic basis comprised clinical symptoms, serum thyroxine and TRAb, thyroid ultrasound and orbital computed tomography. As for this clonotype: The target antigen is unknown.

The chain is built from TRBV2 and TRBJ1-1; possibly TRBD1 for D (6 bases). The clonotype comes from a woman aged 40 to 50 with Graves' ophthalmopathy. The sample was blood. CDR3 residues: CASSSGQGWAFF. The CDR3 nucleotides are TGTGCCAGCAGTTCAGGTCAGGGGTGGGCTTTCTTT.